This T cell receptor (beta chain) was recorded in a study of shared clonotypes between healthy human individuals. Study results and limitations: About 5% of naive CD4 clonotypes were shared across a few donors. Clonotype sharing among donors was thought likely to change with sequencing depth. Estimated richness was generally greater in naive than memory subsets.

From germline, CDR1 is SGHTA and CDR2 FQGTGA. The CDR3 contains 13 residues. V was shortened by 5 bases and J by 10 bases, with 17 bases between the two germline ends. Comment on this clone: The antigen is unknown.

CD8 cells regarded as naive lacked CD45RO, were positively chosen for CCR7, and omitted terminally differentiated effector memory CD45RA+ cells. Sequenced by immunoSEQ multiplex PCR; TCRdb stores in-frame clones only, minus some. Here the sample spans about 590,000 clones, less than 97% being singletons. The chain employs TRBV7-3 and TRBJ1-1; maybe TRBD1 (5 bases). Sequencing was performed on naive CD8+ T cells sorted from blood. The TCR comes from a woman under 40 in good health. The CDR3 loop is CASSPTVGEGAFF. The CDR3 DNA follows: TGTGCCAGCAGCCCCACTGTGGGGGAGGGAGCTTTCTTT.